This T cell receptor beta chain was observed in a study of T cell changes during pregnancy in multiple sclerosis. The CDR3 loop spans 12 amino acids. Trimming stripped 0 bases from V and 7 bases from J, with 6 bases between. Germline loops: CDR1 SNHLY, CDR2 FYNNEI. TCRdb keeps only in-frame clones here, not all; method: immunoSEQ multiplex PCR. The sample comprises tens of thousands of clones, 89% of which are singletons, and more than 0.6% rests with the top ten. The sequencing here drew on CD4+ T cells from peripheral blood mononuclear cells, taken in the first trimester of pregnancy. The source is a female donor with multiple sclerosis, enrolled in a pregnancy study. The chain joins TRBV2 to TRBJ1-1; D call uncertain. The CDR3 loop is CASSEATGEAFF. The CDR3 region has the DNA TGTGCCAGCAGTGAAGCGACGGGTGAAGCTTTCTTT.